Presented here are 4 T cell receptor beta chains from one specimen sequenced in a study of Ad26.COV2.S vaccination and SARS-CoV-2 variants. The table came from immunoSEQ multiplex PCR; TCRdb's copy has only in-frame clones and leaves some out. The sample lists 500,000 or so clones; 80% to 90% were seen once. This sample's treatment: some 20 received Ad26.COV2.S at low or high dose, single or two shots; several received placebo; per-sample allocation not given. All samples were drawn on day 63, counting from the first vaccine or placebo injection. The sample consisted of peripheral blood, taken in a trial of Ad26.COV2.S vaccine versus placebo. Receptors were obtained from a person aged 18 to 59 who received the Ad26.COV2.S COVID-19 vaccine or a placebo.

CDR3 protein: CASSQDLGTSGFYNEQFF. In DNA form, the CDR3 reads TGCGCCAGCAGCCAAGATCTCGGGACTAGCGGCTTTTACAATGAGCAGTTCTTC. The chain has TRBV4-3 and TRBJ2-1; 11 bases agree with TRBD2. The CDR3 covers 18 residues. From germline, CDR1 is LGHNA and CDR2 YSLEER. With V trimmed by 0 bases and J by 4 bases, 8 bases remained unmatched.

The chain joins TRBV5-4 to TRBJ2-5; no firm D call. CDR1 is SGHNT and CDR2 is YYREEE in the germline V gene (reference sequence). V was pared by 1 base and J by 5 bases, with 15 bases between. The CDR3 is made up of 15 amino acids. The CDR3 protein is CASSLKSSWDETQYF. The CDR3, as DNA: TGTGCCAGCAGCTTGAAATCTTCCTGGGATGAGACCCAGTACTTC.

The chain combines TRBV7-2 with TRBJ2-7; possibly TRBD2 for D (6 bases). Germline-derived CDR1 and CDR2 are SGHTA and FQGNSA. The CDR3 is 14 residues long. V lost 2 bases and J lost 4, with 12 bases in between. CDR3: CASSLYRELYEQYF. CDR3 DNA: TGTGCCAGCAGCTTATATCGGGAGCTATACGAGCAGTACTTC.

The chain is built from TRBV6-5 and TRBJ2-5; TRBD1 matches at 7 bases. The V segment lost 4 bases and the J segment 5 bases; nucleotides outside the gene matches: 10. This CDR3 contains 15 residues. CDR1 MNHEY and CDR2 SVGAGI come from the germline V gene. CDR3 in amino acids: CASSSYDRVAETQYF. The CDR3 nucleotides are TGTGCCAGCAGTTCCTATGACAGGGTCGCGGAGACCCAGTACTTC.